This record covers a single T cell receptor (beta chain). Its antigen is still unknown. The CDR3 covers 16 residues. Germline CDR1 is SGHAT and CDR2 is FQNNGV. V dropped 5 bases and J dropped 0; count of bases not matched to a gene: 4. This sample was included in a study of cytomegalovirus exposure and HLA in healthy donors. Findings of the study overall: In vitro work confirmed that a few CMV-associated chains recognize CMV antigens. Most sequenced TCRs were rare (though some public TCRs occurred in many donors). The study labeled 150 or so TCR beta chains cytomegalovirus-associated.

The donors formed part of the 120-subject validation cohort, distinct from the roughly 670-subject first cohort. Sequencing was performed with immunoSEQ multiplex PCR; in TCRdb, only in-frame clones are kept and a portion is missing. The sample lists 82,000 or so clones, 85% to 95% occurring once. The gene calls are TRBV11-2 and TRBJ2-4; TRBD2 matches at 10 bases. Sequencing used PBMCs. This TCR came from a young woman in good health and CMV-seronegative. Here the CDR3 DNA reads TGTGCCAGCAGCCGGACTAGCGGAGAAGCCAAAAACATTCAGTACTTC. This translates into CASSRTSGEAKNIQYF.